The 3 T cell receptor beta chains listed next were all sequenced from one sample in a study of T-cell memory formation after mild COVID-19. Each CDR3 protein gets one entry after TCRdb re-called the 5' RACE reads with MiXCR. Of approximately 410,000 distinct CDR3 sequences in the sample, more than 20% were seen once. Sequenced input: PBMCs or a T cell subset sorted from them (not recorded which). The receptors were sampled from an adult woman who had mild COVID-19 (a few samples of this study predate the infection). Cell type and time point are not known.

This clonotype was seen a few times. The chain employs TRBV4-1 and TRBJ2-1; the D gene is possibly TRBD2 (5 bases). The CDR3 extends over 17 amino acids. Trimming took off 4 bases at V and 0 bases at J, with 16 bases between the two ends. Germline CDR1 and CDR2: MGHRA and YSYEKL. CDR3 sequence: CASSPLGSVSSYNEQFF. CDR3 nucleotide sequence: TGCGCCAGCAGCCCCCTAGGGAGCGTGAGCTCCTACAATGAGCAGTTCTTC.

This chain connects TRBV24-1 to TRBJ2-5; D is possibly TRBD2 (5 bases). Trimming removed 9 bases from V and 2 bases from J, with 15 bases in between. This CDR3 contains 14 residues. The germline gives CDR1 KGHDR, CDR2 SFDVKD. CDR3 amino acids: CATSLPSPQETQYF. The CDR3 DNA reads TGTGCCACCTCACTGCCTAGCCCTCAAGAGACCCAGTACTTC.

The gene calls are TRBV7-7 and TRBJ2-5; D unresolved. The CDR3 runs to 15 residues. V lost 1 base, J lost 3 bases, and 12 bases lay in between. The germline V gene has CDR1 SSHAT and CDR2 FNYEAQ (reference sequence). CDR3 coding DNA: TGTGCCAGCAGCTTAGGATTGGTCGGAAAAGAGACCCAGTACTTC. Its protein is CASSLGLVGKETQYF.